The rows below give T cell receptor beta chains drawn from one sample of a study of blood T cell repertoires in COVID-19. TCRdb's table, derived via immunoSEQ multiplex PCR, lists solely in-frame clones and lacks some. Here the sample spans 250,000 to 350,000 clones, about nine tenths being singletons. Specimen: peripheral blood. Receptors originate from a woman in her twenties or thirties with COVID-19, enrolled during active disease. CDR3s include the opening cysteine and the closing phenylalanine or tryptophan. A D gene is named only where the DNA matches it firmly. Rows give clone size only sometimes, using once, few, many, or a class for an expanded clone.

cdr3_aa cdr3_nt d_call v_call clone_size j_call
CASSMESGLRLFF TGTGCCAGTAGTATGGAAAGCGGCTTACGTCTGTTTTTT - TRBV19 - TRBJ1-4
CASSPRGTGKNYGYTF TGTGCCAGCAGTCCAAGAGGGACAGGCAAAAACTATGGCTACACCTTC TRBD1 TRBV27 - TRBJ1-2
CASSLAEREETQYF TGTGCCAGCAGCTTGGCCGAAAGAGAAGAGACCCAGTACTTC - TRBV5-6 - TRBJ2-5
CASTLGLAEETQYF TGTGCCAGCACCCTTGGACTAGCGGAAGAGACCCAGTACTTC TRBD2 TRBV6-5 - TRBJ2-5
CASSVRGGQPQHF TGTGCCAGCAGTGTGCGGGGAGGACAGCCCCAGCATTTT - TRBV2 - TRBJ1-5
CASSIQGASGNTIYF TGTGCCAGTAGTATCCAGGGGGCCTCTGGAAACACCATATATTTT TRBD1 TRBV19 - TRBJ1-3
CATSRKDRALYNEQFF TGTGCCACCAGCAGGAAGGACAGGGCCTTATACAATGAGCAGTTCTTC TRBD1 TRBV15 - TRBJ2-1
CASRPLASYEQYF TGTGCCAGCAGACCACTAGCATCCTACGAGCAGTACTTC - TRBV27 - TRBJ2-7
CATQGSTEAFF TGTGCCACCCAGGGTTCGACTGAAGCTTTCTTT - TRBV10-3 once TRBJ1-1
CASSQDYGGPSF TGTGCCAGCAGCCAAGATTACGGGGGGCCCAGCTTC - TRBV14 - TRBJ1-2
CASSLNRGAPNEQFF TGTGCCAGCAGCTTAAACCGGGGGGCGCCGAATGAGCAGTTCTTC - TRBV11-2 - TRBJ2-1
CASSLAAGIGLGRADEQYF TGTGCCAGCAGCTTAGCTGCCGGGATCGGTTTGGGAAGAGCGGACGAGCAGTACTTC - TRBV7-6 - TRBJ2-7
CASRQPGDNYGYTF TGTGCCAGCAGACAGCCGGGGGATAACTATGGCTACACCTTC - TRBV7-2 - TRBJ1-2
CASSQTGTGVTQPQHF TGTGCCAGTAGCCAGACCGGGACAGGGGTTACTCAGCCCCAGCATTTT TRBD1 TRBV19 - TRBJ1-5
CASSWTGRSYEQYF TGTGCCAGCAGTTGGACAGGGCGGTCCTACGAGCAGTACTTC TRBD1 TRBV28 few TRBJ2-7
CSATGLGQAFF TGCAGTGCCACAGGGTTGGGTCAGGCTTTCTTT - TRBV20-1 - TRBJ1-1
CASSQVDRGLNYGYTF TGTGCCAGCTCACAAGTCGACAGGGGCCTCAACTATGGCTACACCTTC TRBD1 TRBV18 - TRBJ1-2
CASSITGVLKETQYF TGTGCCAGCAGCATAACAGGGGTGCTCAAAGAGACCCAGTACTTC TRBD1 TRBV7-8 - TRBJ2-5
CATSDLGGLNNEQFF TGTGCCACCAGTGATCTAGGGGGACTAAACAATGAGCAGTTCTTC - TRBV24-1 - TRBJ2-1
CASSIATGQGRGGYTF TGTGCCAGTAGTATAGCCACTGGACAGGGCCGGGGCGGCTACACCTTC TRBD1 TRBV19 few TRBJ1-2
CASRESGELFF TGTGCCAGCCGGGAGTCCGGGGAGCTGTTTTTT - TRBV2 - TRBJ2-2
CASSRREGRVSEAFF TGTGCCAGCAGCCGGAGGGAGGGGCGCGTATCTGAAGCTTTCTTT - TRBV7-8 - TRBJ1-1
CASSPRDRERTEAFF TGTGCCAGCAGCCCCCGGGACAGGGAAAGGACTGAAGCTTTCTTT TRBD1 TRBV7-9 - TRBJ1-1
CASSAGQDTQYF TGTGCCAGCAGCGCGGGCCAAGATACGCAGTATTTT - TRBV11-3 once TRBJ2-3
CASRPSGLAGSDTQYF TGTGCCAGTCGCCCCTCGGGACTAGCGGGATCAGATACGCAGTATTTT TRBD2 TRBV19 - TRBJ2-3
CASSLGTSGRHEQFF TGTGCCAGCAGTCTGGGGACTAGCGGGAGACATGAGCAGTTCTTC TRBD2 TRBV6-5 - TRBJ2-1
CASSEGQGMNTEAFF TGTGCCAGCAGCGAGGGACAGGGCATGAACACTGAAGCTTTCTTT TRBD1 TRBV5-6 - TRBJ1-1
CASSGWVTGGIIYGYTF TGTGCCAGCAGTGGGTGGGTAACAGGGGGAATTATCTATGGCTACACCTTC TRBD1 TRBV28 few TRBJ1-2
CATSRTAGVPGELFF TGTGCCACCAGCAGAACGGCAGGGGTACCAGGGGAGCTGTTTTTT - TRBV15 - TRBJ2-2
CASSIPSEEKDEQFF TGTGCCAGTAGTATCCCTAGCGAAGAGAAGGATGAGCAGTTCTTC - TRBV19 - TRBJ2-1
CASGRGSNQPQHF TGTGCCAGCGGCAGGGGAAGCAATCAGCCCCAGCATTTT - TRBV2 once TRBJ1-5
CASSQGAGPNYGYTF TGTGCCAGCAGCCAGGGGGCAGGACCTAACTATGGCTACACCTTC - TRBV3-1/TRBV3-2 - TRBJ1-2
CASSLWVGSGELFF TGTGCCAGCAGTTTATGGGTCGGGTCCGGGGAGCTGTTTTTT - TRBV28 - TRBJ2-2
CASSRGTETQYF TGCGCCAGCAGCAGGGGGACGGAGACCCAGTACTTC TRBD1 TRBV10-1 - TRBJ2-5
CASSIGGNTGELFF TGTGCCAGTAGTATAGGCGGGAACACCGGGGAGCTGTTTTTT - TRBV19 - TRBJ2-2
CASSATGWGQPQHF TGTGCCAGCAGCGCTACAGGGTGGGGCCAGCCCCAGCATTTT - TRBV9 - TRBJ1-5
CASMGGDTAKNIQYF TGTGCCAGTATGGGGGGGGACACAGCCAAAAACATTCAGTACTTC - TRBV19 - TRBJ2-4
CSVEATYNEQFF TGCAGCGTTGAAGCCACCTACAATGAGCAGTTCTTC - TRBV29-1 - TRBJ2-1
CASSEFGLAGAAEQYF TGTGCCAGCAGTGAATTTGGACTAGCGGGAGCTGCCGAGCAGTACTTC TRBD2 TRBV25-1 - TRBJ2-7
CASSGGVETQYF TGTGCCAGCTCCGGGGGAGTGGAGACCCAGTACTTC - TRBV6-6 - TRBJ2-5
CASSLLSGLGDNEQFF TGTGCCAGCAGCTTACTTAGCGGGTTGGGTGACAATGAGCAGTTCTTC TRBD2 TRBV7-9 - TRBJ2-1
CATRASGSYNEQFF TGTGCCACCAGGGCTAGCGGGAGCTACAATGAGCAGTTCTTC TRBD2 TRBV24-1 - TRBJ2-1
CASSPRVDTEAFF TGTGCCAGCAGTCCCAGGGTTGACACTGAAGCTTTCTTT - TRBV6-5 - TRBJ1-1
CARSLTGAERVYEQYF TGTGCCAGAAGCCTAACAGGGGCCGAAAGGGTCTACGAGCAGTACTTC TRBD1 TRBV5-3 - TRBJ2-7
CASSPRASGAYEQYF TGTGCCAGCTCACCACGGGCTAGCGGGGCTTACGAGCAGTACTTC TRBD2 TRBV18 - TRBJ2-7
CASSVNRDIFLGNTEAFF TGTGCCAGCAGCGTTAACCGGGACATCTTCTTAGGGAACACTGAAGCTTTCTTT - TRBV9 once TRBJ1-1
CASSPGQSQETQYF TGCGCCAGCAGTCCAGGACAGTCCCAAGAGACCCAGTACTTC - TRBV5-1 - TRBJ2-5
CASSVATSSYNEQFF TGTGCCAGCAGCGTAGCTACTAGCTCCTACAATGAGCAGTTCTTC - TRBV9 - TRBJ2-1
CASSYSQGSYNEQFF TGTGCCAGCAGTTACTCTCAGGGGAGTTACAATGAGCAGTTCTTC - TRBV6-5 - TRBJ2-1
CASSLIGQGKRTEAFF TGCGCCAGCAGCTTGATCGGACAGGGGAAGCGCACTGAAGCTTTCTTT TRBD1 TRBV5-1 - TRBJ1-1
CASSQDWGGLASSTDTQYF TGCGCCAGCAGCCAAGATTGGGGAGGACTAGCGTCTAGCACAGATACGCAGTATTTT TRBD2 TRBV4-1 - TRBJ2-3
CAISGEVSMNTEAFF TGTGCCATCAGTGGAGAGGTCAGCATGAACACTGAAGCTTTCTTT - TRBV10-3 - TRBJ1-1
CAWINRDRVLIDTEAFF TGTGCCTGGATAAACCGGGACAGGGTTTTAATTGACACTGAAGCTTTCTTT TRBD1 TRBV30 - TRBJ1-1
CASSHVGRNTEAFF TGTGCCAGCAGCCACGTTGGCAGGAACACTGAAGCTTTCTTT - TRBV5-5 - TRBJ1-1
CASSNPGQGSYEQYF TGTGCCAGCAGCAATCCGGGACAGGGTTCCTACGAGCAGTACTTC TRBD1 TRBV13 - TRBJ2-7
CASSLGQGHNSPLHF TGCGCCAGCAGCTTGGGACAGGGTCATAATTCACCCCTCCACTTT TRBD1 TRBV5-1 - TRBJ1-6
CASSDGQGYEQYF TGTGCCAGCAGTGATGGCCAGGGCTACGAGCAGTACTTC - TRBV6-4 few TRBJ2-7
CASSRGGTEAFF TGTGCCAGCAGTCGCGGGGGGACTGAAGCTTTCTTT - TRBV6-5 - TRBJ1-1
CASSWGSSGLGPSEQYF TGTGCCAGCAGCTGGGGTTCATCCGGACTAGGGCCCTCCGAGCAGTACTTC TRBD2 TRBV5-4 - TRBJ2-7